Sequencing of this TCR beta chain was carried out in a study of T cell repertoires in cytomegalovirus infection. Study as a whole: A matching HLA type, together with CMV infection, was signaled by public TCR beta signatures.

This clonotype was seen a few times. The antigen is undetermined. TCRdb redid the calling of the reads with MiXCR, one entry per CDR3 protein. Of 500,000 to 600,000 distinct CDR3 sequences in the sample, about 15% are singletons; the top ten hold roughly a quarter. V lost 4 bases, J lost 0 bases, and 11 bases lay in between. Germline CDR1 and CDR2: DFQATT and SNEGSKA (reference sequence). The CDR3 runs 14 residues. Findings and limits, study-wide: Cumulated frequencies of public TCR beta families served to identify carriers of CMV plus the relevant HLA. There were HLA-C-restricted CMV-specific TCR beta clonotypes dominating the ex vivo response.

This chain uses TRBV20-1 with TRBJ2-3; D remains unclear. The TCR was taken from a human donor in good health (CMV status not recorded). Some clones in this sample may be carry-over from other donors' samples. Sequencing was performed on CD8+ T cells from PBMCs. The CDR3 loop reads CSAIPTTSTDTQYF. DNA of the CDR3: TGCAGTGCTATCCCCACGACCAGCACAGATACGCAGTATTTT.